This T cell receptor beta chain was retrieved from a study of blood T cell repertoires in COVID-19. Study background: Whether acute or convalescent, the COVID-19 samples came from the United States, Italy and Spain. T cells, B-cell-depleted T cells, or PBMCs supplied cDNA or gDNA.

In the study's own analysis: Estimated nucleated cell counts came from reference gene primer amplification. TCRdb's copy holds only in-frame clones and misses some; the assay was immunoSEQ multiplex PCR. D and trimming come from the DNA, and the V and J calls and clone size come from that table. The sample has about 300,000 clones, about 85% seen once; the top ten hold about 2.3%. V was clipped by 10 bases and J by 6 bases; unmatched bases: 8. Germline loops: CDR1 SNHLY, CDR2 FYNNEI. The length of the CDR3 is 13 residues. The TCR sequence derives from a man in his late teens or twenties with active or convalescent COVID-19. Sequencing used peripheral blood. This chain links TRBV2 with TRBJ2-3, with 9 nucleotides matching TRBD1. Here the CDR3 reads CATRIDRGDTQYF. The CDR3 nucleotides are TGTGCCACCCGGATCGACAGGGGGGATACGCAGTATTTT.